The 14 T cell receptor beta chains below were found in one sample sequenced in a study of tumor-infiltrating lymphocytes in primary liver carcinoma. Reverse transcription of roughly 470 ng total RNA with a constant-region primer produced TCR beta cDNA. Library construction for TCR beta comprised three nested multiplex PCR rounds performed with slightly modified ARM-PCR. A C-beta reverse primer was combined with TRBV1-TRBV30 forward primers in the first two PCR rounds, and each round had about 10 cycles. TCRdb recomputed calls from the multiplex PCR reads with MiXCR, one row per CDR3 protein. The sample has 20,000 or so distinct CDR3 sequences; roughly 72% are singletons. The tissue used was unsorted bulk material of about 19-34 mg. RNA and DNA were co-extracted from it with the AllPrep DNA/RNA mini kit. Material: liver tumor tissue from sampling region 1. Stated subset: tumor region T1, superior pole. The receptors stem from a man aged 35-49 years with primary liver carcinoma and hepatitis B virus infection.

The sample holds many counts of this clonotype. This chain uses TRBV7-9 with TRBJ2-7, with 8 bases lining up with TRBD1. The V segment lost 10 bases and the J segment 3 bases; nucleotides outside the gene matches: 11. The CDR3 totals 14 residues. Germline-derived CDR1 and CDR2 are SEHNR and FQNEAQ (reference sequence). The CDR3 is CANQSQGDIYEQYF. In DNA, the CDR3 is TGTGCCAACCAATCACAGGGGGACATCTACGAGCAGTACTTC.

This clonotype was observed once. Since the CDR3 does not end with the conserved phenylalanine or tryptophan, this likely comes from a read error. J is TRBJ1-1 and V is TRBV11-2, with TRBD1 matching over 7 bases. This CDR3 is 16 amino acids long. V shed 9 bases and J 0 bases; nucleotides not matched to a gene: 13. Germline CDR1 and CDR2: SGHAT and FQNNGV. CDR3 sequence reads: CASSPFRGLVNTEAFS. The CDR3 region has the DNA TGTGCCAGTAGCCCATTCAGGGGGTTGGTGAACACTGAAGCTTTCTCT.

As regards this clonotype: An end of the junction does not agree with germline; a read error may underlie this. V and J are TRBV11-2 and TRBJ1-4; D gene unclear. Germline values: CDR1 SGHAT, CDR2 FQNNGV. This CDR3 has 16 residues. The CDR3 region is CAGSKTPGGTNDKLIF. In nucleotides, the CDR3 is TGTGCCGGCAGCAAGACTCCAGGAGGAACAAATGATAAACTGATTTTT.

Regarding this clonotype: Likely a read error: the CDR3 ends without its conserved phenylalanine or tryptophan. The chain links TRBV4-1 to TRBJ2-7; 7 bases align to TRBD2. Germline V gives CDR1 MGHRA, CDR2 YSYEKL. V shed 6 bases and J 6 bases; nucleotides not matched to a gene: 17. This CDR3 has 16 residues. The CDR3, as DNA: TGCGCCAGCAGGCAATCCCTAGCGGAGCCACTTTGCGAGCAGTACCTC. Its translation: CASRQSLAEPLCEQYL.

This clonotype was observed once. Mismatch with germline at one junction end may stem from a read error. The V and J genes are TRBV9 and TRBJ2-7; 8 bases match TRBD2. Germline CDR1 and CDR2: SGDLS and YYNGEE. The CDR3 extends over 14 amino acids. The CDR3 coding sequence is TGTGCCAGCAGCCCCGGGACTAGAAACTACGAGCGGTACTTC. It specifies CASSPGTRNYERYF. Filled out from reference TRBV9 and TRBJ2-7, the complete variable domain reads DSGVTQTPKHLITATGQRVTLRCSPRSGDLSVYWYQQSLDQGLQFLIQYYNGEERAKGNILERFSAQQFPDLHSELNLSSLELGDSALYFCASSPGTRNYERYFGPGTRLTVT.

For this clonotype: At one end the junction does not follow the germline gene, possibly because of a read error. The CDR3 protein is CVNSRGATYNEQLF. CDR3 coding DNA: TGTGTCAACAGCCGCGGAGCCACCTACAATGAGCAGTTATTC. The chain couples TRBV6-5 to TRBJ2-1, with unresolved D. This CDR3 contains 14 residues. Germline V gene sequence: CDR1 MNHEY, CDR2 SVGAGI.

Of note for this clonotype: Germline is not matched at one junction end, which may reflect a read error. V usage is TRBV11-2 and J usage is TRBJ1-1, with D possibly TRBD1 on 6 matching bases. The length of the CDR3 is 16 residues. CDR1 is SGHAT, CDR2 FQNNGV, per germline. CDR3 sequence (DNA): TGTGGCAGCTTAATGGGTACAGGGAAGTTAGTCCGTGAAGCTTTCTTT. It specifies CGSLMGTGKLVREAFF.

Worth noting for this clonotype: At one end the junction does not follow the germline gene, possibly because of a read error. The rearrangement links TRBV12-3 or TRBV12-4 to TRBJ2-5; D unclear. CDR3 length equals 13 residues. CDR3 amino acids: CTSSLTVERTQYF. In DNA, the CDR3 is TGTACCAGCAGTTTAACGGTTGAGAGGACCCAGTACTTC.

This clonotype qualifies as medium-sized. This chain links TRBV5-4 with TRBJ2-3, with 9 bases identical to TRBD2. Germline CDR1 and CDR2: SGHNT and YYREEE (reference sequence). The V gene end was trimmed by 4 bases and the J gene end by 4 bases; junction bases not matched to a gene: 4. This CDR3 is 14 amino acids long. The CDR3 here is CASSDGLAPDTQYF. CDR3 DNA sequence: TGTGCCAGCAGCGATGGACTAGCGCCAGATACGCAGTATTTT.

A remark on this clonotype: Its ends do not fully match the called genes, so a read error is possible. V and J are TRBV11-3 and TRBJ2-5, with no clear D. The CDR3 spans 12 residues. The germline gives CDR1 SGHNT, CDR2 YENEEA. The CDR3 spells CASILTDETQYF. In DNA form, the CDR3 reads TGTGCCAGCATCTTAACAGATGAGACCCAGTACTTC.

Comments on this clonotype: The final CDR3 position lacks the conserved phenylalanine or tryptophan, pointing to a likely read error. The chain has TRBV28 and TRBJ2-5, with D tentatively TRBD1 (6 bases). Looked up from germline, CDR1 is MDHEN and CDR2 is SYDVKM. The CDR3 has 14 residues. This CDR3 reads CASNPSTGEETQYY. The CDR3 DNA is TGTGCAAGCAACCCGTCGACAGGAGAAGAGACCCAGTACTAC.

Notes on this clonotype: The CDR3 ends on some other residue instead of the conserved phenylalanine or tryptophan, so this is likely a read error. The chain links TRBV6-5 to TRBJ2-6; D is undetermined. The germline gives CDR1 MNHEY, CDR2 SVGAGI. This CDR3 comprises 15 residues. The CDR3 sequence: CVSSPDPPGANVLTL. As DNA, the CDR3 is TGTGTCAGCAGTCCCGACCCTCCTGGGGCCAACGTCCTGACTCTC.

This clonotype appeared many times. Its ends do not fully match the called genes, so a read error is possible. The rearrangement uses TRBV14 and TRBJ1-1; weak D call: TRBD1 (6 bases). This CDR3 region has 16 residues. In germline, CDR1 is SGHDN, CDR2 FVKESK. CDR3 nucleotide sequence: TGTGCCAGCAACCAAGTTGGCAGGGGAGGGAACACTGAAGCTTTCTTT. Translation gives CASNQVGRGGNTEAFF.

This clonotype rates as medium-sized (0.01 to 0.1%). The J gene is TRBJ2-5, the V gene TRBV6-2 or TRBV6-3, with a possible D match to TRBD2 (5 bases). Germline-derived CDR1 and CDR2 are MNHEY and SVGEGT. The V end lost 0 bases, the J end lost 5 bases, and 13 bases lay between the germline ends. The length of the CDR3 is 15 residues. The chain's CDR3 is CASSYSRVPGETQYF. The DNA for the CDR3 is TGTGCCAGCAGTTACTCGAGGGTACCCGGGGAGACCCAGTACTTC.